The 27 T cell receptor beta chains below all came from one sample that was sequenced in a study of T cells in Graves' hyperthyroidism and ophthalmopathy. RNA transcripts gave rise to amplified TCR beta CDR3 regions. The TCR CDR3 first-round RT-PCR relied on the HTBI primer set. TCRdb used MiXCR to reprocess the multiplex PCR reads, holding one entry per CDR3 protein. This sample carries around 500,000 distinct CDR3 sequences, around a fifth of them seen once, and the ten largest clones take about 53%. Sequencing was done on a sample of blood. The receptors derive from a woman in her 70s with Graves' ophthalmopathy.

The sample holds a few counts of this clonotype. This chain connects TRBV20-1 to TRBJ2-3, with 10 positions matching TRBD2. The CDR3 spans 16 residues. V lost 2 bases to trimming and J lost 4 bases; unmatched junction nucleotides: 9. Germline V lookup: CDR1 DFQATT, CDR2 SNEGSKA (reference sequence). CDR3 amino acids: CSARLSTSGSSDTQYF. CDR3 bases: TGCAGTGCTAGACTCTCGACTAGCGGGTCCTCAGATACGCAGTATTTT.

The chain joins TRBV20-1 to TRBJ2-1, with 12 bases that match TRBD2. In germline, CDR1 is DFQATT, CDR2 SNEGSKA (reference sequence). The CDR3 has 19 amino acids. Trimming cost V 6 bases and J 0 bases; bases outside gene matches: 15. The CDR3 spells CSAMRVLAGGPGSYNEQFF. The CDR3 nucleotides read TGCAGTGCCATGCGGGTGCTAGCGGGAGGGCCCGGCTCCTACAATGAGCAGTTCTTC.

The chain is built from TRBV5-1 and TRBJ2-2; D is tentatively TRBD1 or TRBD2 (5 bases each). The V gene's germline CDR1 is SGHRS and CDR2 YFSETQ. Trimming left V 7 bases short and J 3 bases short, with 10 bases between. The CDR3 spans 13 residues. CDR3 sequence reads: CASVEGHTGELFF. The CDR3 region has the DNA TGCGCCAGCGTCGAGGGGCACACCGGGGAGCTGTTTTTT.

V usage is TRBV20-1 and J usage is TRBJ2-1, with 7 bases fitting TRBD2. Germline lookup yields CDR1 DFQATT and CDR2 SNEGSKA (reference sequence). The length of the CDR3 is 14 residues. In DNA form, the CDR3 reads TGCACAGCTAGGGCGGGAGTCGCCTACAATGAGCAGTTCTTC. This gives the protein CTARAGVAYNEQFF.

This clonotype was picked up many times. The rearrangement joins TRBV12-3 or TRBV12-4 to TRBJ1-2; no definite D call. V was cut by 3 bases and J by 2 bases, with 7 bases left in between. The CDR3 is 13 residues long. CDR3 nucleotides: TGTGCCAGCAGTTTCCAGGAAAACTATGGCTACACCTTC. Residues: CASSFQENYGYTF.

This clonotype was seen only a few times. J is TRBJ2-5 and V is TRBV25-1, with D perhaps TRBD1 or TRBD2 (6 bases each). The germline V and J ends were trimmed by 2 bases and 5 bases, with 18 bases remaining between them. CDR3 length equals 16 residues. Germline CDR1 MGHDK, CDR2 SYGVNS. The CDR3 region is CASSETTGGGTETQYF. The CDR3 region has the DNA TGTGCCAGCAGTGAAACGACAGGTGGTGGGACTGAGACCCAGTACTTC.

The rearrangement uses TRBV10-3 and TRBJ2-6; either TRBD1 or TRBD2 may supply D (6 bases each). CDR3 size: 15 residues. V was cut by 6 bases and J by 4 bases, with 13 bases left in between. The germline gives CDR1 ENHRY, CDR2 SYGVKD. The CDR3 is CAIRLGGSGANVLTF. The DNA of the CDR3 is TGTGCCATCAGGCTCGGGGGCTCAGGGGCCAACGTCCTGACTTTC.

This clonotype was observed a few times. The CDR3 nucleotides are TGTGCCAGCAGTTATATACAGGGGGTTAACTATGGCTACACCTTC. Amino acids: CASSYIQGVNYGYTF. The chain has TRBV6-1 and TRBJ1-2; 8 bases map to TRBD1. Germline CDR1 is MNHNS and CDR2 is SASEGT. V shed 5 bases and J 1 base; nucleotides not matched to a gene: 6. CDR3 length equals 15 residues.

Ten or more counts support this clonotype. V usage is TRBV6-1 and J usage is TRBJ2-1; D remains unclear. The V gene's germline CDR1 is MNHNS and CDR2 SASEGT. The CDR3 consists of 12 residues. Trimming cost V 1 base and J 13 bases, with 11 bases left between them. The CDR3 DNA follows: TGTGCCAGCAGTGAAGTTCGTCCGCACCAGTTCTTC. Encoded protein: CASSEVRPHQFF.

This clonotype was counted only a few times. The chain links TRBV12-3 or TRBV12-4 to TRBJ2-1, with a weak D call TRBD1 (5 bases). The CDR3 covers 14 residues. Trimming took off 3 bases at V and 4 bases at J, with 10 bases between the two ends. CDR3 loop: CASSFPRAYNEQFF. The CDR3 DNA reads TGTGCCAGCAGTTTCCCCAGGGCTTACAATGAGCAGTTCTTC.

This clonotype has a count of ten or more. The rearrangement joins TRBV20-1 to TRBJ2-1, with a tentative D call TRBD2 (6 bases). Trimming shortened V by 0 bases and J by 6 bases, and 12 bases separated the two germline ends. This CDR3 comprises 14 residues. Looked up from germline, CDR1 is DFQATT and CDR2 is SNEGSKA (reference sequence). The CDR3 coding sequence is TGCAGTGCTAGAGATTCAGCGGGCCTCAATGAGCAGTTCTTC. This gives the protein CSARDSAGLNEQFF.

This clonotype was seen a handful of times. The V gene is TRBV3-1, the J gene TRBJ2-4, with a possible D match to TRBD2 (7 bases). CDR3 length: 18 amino acids. CDR1 and CDR2 from the germline V gene are LGHDT and YNNKEL (reference sequence). The V end lost 2 bases, the J end lost 3 bases, and 20 bases lay between the germline ends. As DNA, the CDR3 is TGTGCCAGCAGCCAAAGGAGGGGGGGGACATTGGGCAAAAACATTCAGTACTTC. As protein: CASSQRRGGTLGKNIQYF.

This clonotype was detected a few times. The chain combines TRBV13 with TRBJ1-1; tentatively, D is TRBD1 (6 bases). V lost 4 bases and J 5 bases, leaving 17 bases between the germline ends. This CDR3 comprises 15 residues. Looked up from germline, CDR1 is PRHDT and CDR2 is FYEKMQ (reference sequence). The CDR3 protein is CASSSSQQGRTEAFF. CDR3 DNA sequence: TGTGCCAGCAGCTCGTCCCAACAGGGAAGGACTGAAGCTTTCTTT.

This clonotype was detected a few times. J is TRBJ2-1 and V is TRBV27, with 11 bases aligning to TRBD2. This CDR3 is built from 19 residues. Germline V gene data show CDR1 as MNHEY and CDR2 as SMNVEV (reference sequence). Unmatched junction bases numbered 12, after V lost 5 bases and J lost 0 bases. CDR3: CASSASGLAALSSYNEQFF. The CDR3 DNA is TGTGCCAGCAGTGCCTCGGGACTAGCGGCTTTGAGCTCCTACAATGAGCAGTTCTTC.

Ten or more counts support this clonotype. The chain is built from TRBV28 and TRBJ2-3; 11 nucleotides match TRBD2. The CDR3 totals 16 residues. Germline-derived CDR1 and CDR2 are MDHEN and SYDVKM. V was pared by 3 bases and J by 2 bases, with 4 bases of the junction left unmatched. CDR3 DNA sequence: TGTGCCAGCAGTTTGGGGACTAGCGGCTTCACAGATACGCAGTATTTT. It specifies CASSLGTSGFTDTQYF. The variable domain in full, completed from reference TRBV28 and TRBJ2-3, reads DVKVTQSSRYLVKRTGEKVFLECVQDMDHENMFWYRQDPGLGLRLIYFSYDVKMKEKGDIPEGYSVSREKKERFSLILESASTNQTSMYLCASSLGTSGFTDTQYFGPGTRLTVL.

This clonotype appeared a few times. This sequence joins TRBV24-1 and TRBJ2-1; 9 bases line up with TRBD1. Germline trimming cut 6 bases from V and 0 bases from J; bases unmatched to any gene: 2. CDR3 size: 15 residues. The germline V gene has CDR1 KGHDR and CDR2 SFDVKD. Written as DNA, the CDR3 is TGTGCCACCAGTCCGACAGGGGGCTCCTACAATGAGCAGTTCTTC. Encoded protein: CATSPTGGSYNEQFF.

This clonotype was seen a few times. The V and J genes are TRBV3-1 and TRBJ2-1; tentatively, D is TRBD1 or TRBD2 (5 bases each). The CDR3 has 14 amino acids. V was trimmed by 1 base and J by 10 bases, leaving 14 bases between them. The germline V gene encodes CDR1 LGHDT and CDR2 YNNKEL (reference sequence). CDR3 residues: CASSQVRGGHEQFF. CDR3 DNA sequence: TGTGCCAGCAGCCAAGTCCGGGGCGGGCACGAGCAGTTCTTC.

This clonotype turned up a few times. The rearrangement links TRBV5-8 to TRBJ1-1, with 7 bases lining up with TRBD1. The CDR3 is 16 amino acids. CDR1 is SGHTS, CDR2 YDEGEE, per germline. Germline trimming cut 0 bases from V and 11 bases from J; bases unmatched to any gene: 16. The DNA for the CDR3 is TGTGCCAGCAGCTTGGCGGGGGGACAGCTATTCGTCGGGGCTTTCTTT. Translated: CASSLAGGQLFVGAFF.

This clonotype occurred a few times. The chain joins TRBV25-1 to TRBJ1-1; D is unresolved. The CDR3 sequence is 11 residues long. Germline V gene sequence: CDR1 MGHDK, CDR2 SYGVNS. V shed 8 bases and J shed 6 bases, with 10 bases lying between them. The CDR3 spells CASQVRAEAFF. The DNA of the CDR3 is TGTGCCAGCCAGGTCCGCGCTGAAGCTTTCTTT.

The CDR3 nucleotides are TGCGCCAGCAGCCAACGGGTCAACCAGCCCCAGCATTTT. This translates into CASSQRVNQPQHF. The chain combines TRBV4-1 with TRBJ1-5; D call uncertain. This CDR3 region has 13 residues. V was trimmed by 2 bases and J by 7 bases, leaving 9 bases between them. In germline, CDR1 is MGHRA, CDR2 YSYEKL.

CDR3 sequence reads: CSARGDAGEQFF. The CDR3 region has the DNA TGCAGTGCTAGAGGGGACGCTGGGGAGCAGTTCTTC. The chain recombines TRBV20-1 with TRBJ2-1, with D perhaps TRBD1 or TRBD2 (5 bases each). Germline V gene sequence: CDR1 DFQATT, CDR2 SNEGSKA (reference sequence). The V end was cut by 1 base, the J end by 10 bases, with 11 bases between. This CDR3 has 12 residues.

Points on this clonotype: Possible read error: a much larger clone is one base away. The chain uses TRBV5-8 and TRBJ1-1, with 9 bases identical to TRBD1. CDR3 size: 15 residues. Germline trimming cut 0 bases from V and 3 bases from J; bases unmatched to any gene: 3. Germline values: CDR1 SGHTS, CDR2 YDEGEE. As DNA, the CDR3 is TGTGCCAGCAGCTTGGGGACAGGGGTGGACACTGAAGCTTTCTTT. It yields the protein CASSLGTGVDTEAFF. Drawing the rest from reference TRBV5-8 and TRBJ1-1, the complete variable domain is EAGVTQSPTHLIKTRGQQATLRCSPISGHTSVYWYQQALGLGLQFLLWYDEGEERNRGNFPPRFSGRQFPNYSSELNVNALELEDSALYLCASSLGTGVDTEAFFGQGTRLTVV.

The chain employs TRBV30 and TRBJ2-7, with D maybe TRBD1 (6 bases). Germline assignment: CDR1 GTSNPN and CDR2 SVGIG (reference sequence). V lost 5 bases to trimming and J lost 7 bases, with 24 bases between them. CDR3 length: 15 residues. CDR3 coding DNA: TGTGCCTGGTCACCTCGAGGGGGAAGGGCGAGGGAGCAGTACTTC. This encodes CAWSPRGGRAREQYF.

This chain joins TRBV9 and TRBJ2-5; D gene unclear. With 0 bases removed from V and 0 bases from J, the gap between germline ends came to 3 bases. The germline V gene encodes CDR1 SGDLS and CDR2 YYNGEE. The CDR3 loop spans 13 amino acids. The CDR3 DNA sequence: TGTGCCAGCAGCGTAGGCGACCAAGAGACCCAGTACTTC. This encodes CASSVGDQETQYF.

This clonotype has just a few counts. The chain combines TRBV3-1 with TRBJ2-1, with 7 nucleotides matching TRBD1. This CDR3 region has 15 residues. Germline CDR1 reads LGHDT; CDR2 reads YNNKEL (reference sequence). After removal of 2 bases from V and 3 bases from J, the junction contained 4 bases not matched to a gene. CDR3 sequence reads: CASSQWDSNYNEQFF. CDR3 in DNA: TGTGCCAGCAGCCAATGGGACAGCAACTACAATGAGCAGTTCTTC.

This rearrangement joins TRBV20-1 to TRBJ1-1; 8 bases are a match to TRBD1. V gave up 1 base and J gave up 5 bases; unmatched junction bases: 6. The CDR3 runs 14 residues. Germline V gives CDR1 DFQATT, CDR2 SNEGSKA (reference sequence). CDR3 DNA: TGCAGTGCTAGAGGCTACAGGGGGGGTACTGAAGCTTTCTTT. Its translation is CSARGYRGGTEAFF.

This chain joins TRBV7-3 and TRBJ2-3, with a possible D match to TRBD2 (5 bases). Germline V gene sequence: CDR1 SGHTA, CDR2 FQGTGA. Trimming removed 4 bases from V and 5 bases from J, with 13 bases in between. The CDR3 extends over 14 amino acids. CDR3 bases: TGTGCCAGCAGCTCCGTACCCGCGGGAGATACGCAGTATTTT. This gives the protein CASSSVPAGDTQYF.